The T cell receptor (beta chain) described here comes from a study of blood T cell repertoires in COVID-19. Whole-study context: Whether acute or convalescent, the COVID-19 samples came from the United States, Italy and Spain. PBMCs, B-cell-depleted T cells, or T cells provided the cDNA or gDNA that made up the material.

Only in-frame clones appear in the TCRdb table, and some are missing; sequencing was by immunoSEQ multiplex PCR. The data contain under 200,000 clones, about four fifths of them singletons. Germline values: CDR1 SGHNT, CDR2 YYREEE (reference sequence). V lost 4 bases to trimming and J lost 2 bases; unmatched junction nucleotides: 14. The CDR3 has 19 residues. Sequenced input: peripheral blood. The origin of this receptor is a woman aged 60-75 years with COVID-19, enrolled during active disease. The chain couples TRBV5-4 to TRBJ2-3; 12 bases are a match to TRBD2. CDR3 loop: CASSGSGAGLAGPTDTQYF. CDR3 DNA: TGTGCCAGCAGCGGGTCGGGGGCTGGACTAGCGGGACCCACAGATACGCAGTATTTT.